This T cell receptor (beta chain) was identified during a study of early T cells in non-severe SARS-CoV-2 infection. In the study overall: Bulk RNA from unsorted whole blood was sequenced; chains were unpaired.

V lost 0 bases and J lost 0, with 9 bases in between. Germline values: CDR1 GTSNPN, CDR2 SVGIG (reference sequence). This CDR3 region has 14 residues. Study-level results: Anti-spike CD8 responses were favored in VDJdb matching, and private and CD4 specificities were missed.

Comment on this clonotype: Its antigen is unknown.

Unique molecular identifiers were attached to individual cDNA molecules. TCRdb independently ran MiXCR on the 5' RACE reads; one entry per CDR3 protein. The sample lists about 46,000 distinct CDR3 sequences, over 5% seen once, with around 5% in the top ten. V is TRBV30 and J is TRBJ2-7, with D perhaps matching TRBD1 (6 bases). Here the sequenced sample was whole blood, taken at baseline. The clonotype originates from an adult who was a healthcare worker with PCR-confirmed SARS-CoV-2 infection or an uninfected control (not recorded which). The CDR3 DNA reads TGTGCCTGGAGTGTACAGGGTTTCTCCTACGAGCAGTACTTC. Its protein product is CAWSVQGFSYEQYF.